The rows below give T cell receptor beta chains drawn from one sample of a study of blood T cells in healthy people across ages. MiXCR, run by TCRdb on the 5' RACE reads, gives a single entry per CDR3 protein. The sample contains over a million distinct CDR3 sequences, about 42% of which appear only once. The specimen sequenced was blood. The receptors were gathered from a woman aged 18-29 years in good health. The CDR3 runs from the conserved cysteine through the conserved F or W. Each record gives: J gene, V gene, D gene, clone size, CDR3 DNA, CDR3 protein. The D gene is left open where the match is weak. Rows may omit the clone size; those that give it use once, few, many or a size class.

j_gene: TRBJ2-5; v_gene: TRBV29-1; d_gene: TRBD2; abundance: -; CDR3nt: TGCAGCGTGACTAGCGATGGGGAGACCCAGTACTTC; CDR3aa: CSVTSDGETQYF
j_gene: TRBJ2-7; v_gene: TRBV3-1; d_gene: TRBD1; abundance: -; CDR3nt: TGTGCCAGCAGCGGGGACAGCGAGCAGTACTTC; CDR3aa: CASSGDSEQYF
j_gene: TRBJ2-1; v_gene: TRBV20-1; d_gene: -; abundance: few; CDR3nt: TGCAGTGCAAGTAGGGCCAATGAGCAGTTCTTC; CDR3aa: CSASRANEQFF
j_gene: TRBJ1-2; v_gene: TRBV18; d_gene: -; abundance: -; CDR3nt: TGTGCCAGCTCACCACAGGACAGTGGTGGCTACACCTTC; CDR3aa: CASSPQDSGGYTF
j_gene: TRBJ2-4; v_gene: TRBV15; d_gene: -; abundance: -; CDR3nt: TGTGCCACCAGCAGCCCCCTTTTGGCAGGTGTCGCCAAAAACATTCAGTACTTC; CDR3aa: CATSSPLLAGVAKNIQYF
j_gene: TRBJ2-1; v_gene: TRBV5-1; d_gene: -; abundance: few; CDR3nt: TGCGCCAGCAGCTTGGGGGCAGTGTACAATGAGCAGTTCTTC; CDR3aa: CASSLGAVYNEQFF
j_gene: TRBJ1-2; v_gene: TRBV6-1; d_gene: -; abundance: once; CDR3nt: TGTGCCAGCAGTGACCCTCCCTCGGGTTGGAGAGGCTACACCTTC; CDR3aa: CASSDPPSGWRGYTF
j_gene: TRBJ2-5; v_gene: TRBV6-6; d_gene: TRBD1; abundance: -; CDR3nt: TGTGCCAGCAGTTACAGGGGGCAGGAGACCCAGTACTTC; CDR3aa: CASSYRGQETQYF
j_gene: TRBJ2-1; v_gene: TRBV7-7; d_gene: -; abundance: few; CDR3nt: TGTGCTAGCAGCCACTTGATAGCAGAATACAATGAGCAGTTCTTC; CDR3aa: CASSHLIAEYNEQFF
j_gene: TRBJ2-1; v_gene: TRBV4-3; d_gene: TRBD2; abundance: once; CDR3nt: TGCGCCAGCAGCCAAAATAGCGGGGGAAACGACAATGAGCAGTTCTTC; CDR3aa: CASSQNSGGNDNEQFF
j_gene: TRBJ2-5; v_gene: TRBV11-2; d_gene: -; abundance: -; CDR3nt: TGTGCCAGCAGCCCCAATCCGGGACGCCTAAACAATGAGCAGTACTTC; CDR3aa: CASSPNPGRLNNEQYF
j_gene: TRBJ1-1; v_gene: TRBV29-1; d_gene: -; abundance: -; CDR3nt: TGCAGCGTTGACAGGGCGGGGAACACTGAAGCTTTCTTT; CDR3aa: CSVDRAGNTEAFF
j_gene: TRBJ1-5; v_gene: TRBV12-3/TRBV12-4; d_gene: -; abundance: many; CDR3nt: TGTGCCAGCAGTTTAAGAGGACCCATGGGCGCTCAGCCCCAGCATTTT; CDR3aa: CASSLRGPMGAQPQHF
j_gene: TRBJ2-7; v_gene: TRBV7-6; d_gene: -; abundance: -; CDR3nt: TGTGCCAGCAGCTTAGCGATTGGCAGCAACTCCTACGAGCAGTACTTC; CDR3aa: CASSLAIGSNSYEQYF
j_gene: TRBJ1-1; v_gene: TRBV12-5; d_gene: TRBD1; abundance: -; CDR3nt: TGTGCTAGTGGTTTGAAGACAGGGGAAATGAACACTGAAGCTTTCTTT; CDR3aa: CASGLKTGEMNTEAFF
j_gene: TRBJ2-7; v_gene: TRBV20-1; d_gene: -; abundance: few; CDR3nt: TGCAGTGCTAGTGATGCGGGGTCTTCCGACGAGCAGTACTTC; CDR3aa: CSASDAGSSDEQYF
j_gene: TRBJ2-7; v_gene: TRBV2; d_gene: TRBD1; abundance: once; CDR3nt: TGTGCCAGCAGGAACGACAGGGGGCGACCCTACGAGCAGTACTTC; CDR3aa: CASRNDRGRPYEQYF
j_gene: TRBJ1-2; v_gene: TRBV5-1; d_gene: -; abundance: many; CDR3nt: TGCGCCAGCAGCTTGGCCCCACTGAACTATGGCTACACCTTC; CDR3aa: CASSLAPLNYGYTF
j_gene: TRBJ2-1; v_gene: TRBV9; d_gene: -; abundance: -; CDR3nt: TGTGCCAGCAGCGTAGAGGGAACCGCTGGTGAGCAGTTCTTC; CDR3aa: CASSVEGTAGEQFF
j_gene: TRBJ2-7; v_gene: TRBV7-9; d_gene: -; abundance: few; CDR3nt: TGTGCCAGCAGCTTAGGCGGCAGGGTCACCTACGAGCAGTACTTC; CDR3aa: CASSLGGRVTYEQYF
j_gene: TRBJ2-1; v_gene: TRBV5-1; d_gene: TRBD1; abundance: once; CDR3nt: TGCGCCAGCAGCATGAGACAGGGGAATAATGAGCAGTTCTTC; CDR3aa: CASSMRQGNNEQFF
j_gene: TRBJ1-2; v_gene: TRBV29-1; d_gene: -; abundance: -; CDR3nt: TGCGGCGTTGAACCCGACGGGGGCTACACCTTC; CDR3aa: CGVEPDGGYTF
j_gene: TRBJ2-5; v_gene: TRBV7-9; d_gene: -; abundance: -; CDR3nt: TGTGCCAGCAGCTGGAGTCCCCGTCGGGAGACCCAGTACTTC; CDR3aa: CASSWSPRRETQYF
j_gene: TRBJ2-1; v_gene: TRBV29-1; d_gene: TRBD2; abundance: -; CDR3nt: TGCAGCGTTGAGCTAGCGGGATATAACCCCTACAATGAGCAGTTCTTC; CDR3aa: CSVELAGYNPYNEQFF
j_gene: TRBJ2-3; v_gene: TRBV9; d_gene: -; abundance: -; CDR3nt: TGTGCCAGCAGCGGACGTTGGGGAGATACGCAGTATTTT; CDR3aa: CASSGRWGDTQYF
j_gene: TRBJ2-7; v_gene: TRBV29-1; d_gene: TRBD2; abundance: -; CDR3nt: TGCAGCGGAAAGACTAGCGGGAGCATACATGAGCAGTACTTC; CDR3aa: CSGKTSGSIHEQYF
j_gene: TRBJ2-2; v_gene: TRBV9; d_gene: -; abundance: -; CDR3nt: TGTGCCAGCAGCGTAGGCACCGACCCGAACACCGGGGAGCTGTTTTTT; CDR3aa: CASSVGTDPNTGELFF
j_gene: TRBJ2-3; v_gene: TRBV29-1; d_gene: TRBD2; abundance: -; CDR3nt: TGCAGCGCCTCTCTGCGGGAGAGAGATACGCAGTATTTT; CDR3aa: CSASLRERDTQYF
j_gene: TRBJ1-1; v_gene: TRBV6-6; d_gene: -; abundance: -; CDR3nt: TGTGCCAGCAACCGTCCATCAAGGCTCCGGGACATTGAAGCTTTCTTT; CDR3aa: CASNRPSRLRDIEAFF
j_gene: TRBJ2-5; v_gene: TRBV24-1; d_gene: TRBD1; abundance: few; CDR3nt: TGTGCCACCAGGAACAGGGGCGGGGAGACCCAGTACTTC; CDR3aa: CATRNRGGETQYF
j_gene: TRBJ2-7; v_gene: TRBV4-3; d_gene: TRBD2; abundance: few; CDR3nt: TGCGCCAGCAGCCAAACAGGGACTAGCCTGCTTAGCTCCTACAATGAGCAGTACTTC; CDR3aa: CASSQTGTSLLSSYNEQYF
j_gene: TRBJ1-1; v_gene: TRBV3-1; d_gene: TRBD1; abundance: -; CDR3nt: TGTGCCGGCAGCCCTGTACAGGGGACGAACACTGAAGCTTTCTTT; CDR3aa: CAGSPVQGTNTEAFF
j_gene: TRBJ1-6; v_gene: TRBV7-2; d_gene: -; abundance: few; CDR3nt: TGTGCCAGCAGCCTACGAGCAGGTTTTTCACCCCTCCACTTT; CDR3aa: CASSLRAGFSPLHF
j_gene: TRBJ2-3; v_gene: TRBV5-1; d_gene: TRBD2; abundance: few; CDR3nt: TGCGCCAGCAACCTCCCGGGTCTAGCGGGCAATACGCAGTATTTT; CDR3aa: CASNLPGLAGNTQYF
j_gene: TRBJ1-5; v_gene: TRBV6-5; d_gene: -; abundance: -; CDR3nt: TGTGCCAGCACCTCTGGACGGGATCAGCCCCAGCATTTT; CDR3aa: CASTSGRDQPQHF
j_gene: TRBJ2-3; v_gene: TRBV28; d_gene: -; abundance: -; CDR3nt: TGTGCCACCGCAAGCCCAGATACGCAGTATTTT; CDR3aa: CATASPDTQYF
j_gene: TRBJ2-7; v_gene: TRBV25-1; d_gene: TRBD1; abundance: -; CDR3nt: TGTGCCAGTAGTGATGGGGGGACAGGGGCAACAGCTACTTTCTCCTACGAGCAGTACTTC; CDR3aa: CASSDGGTGATATFSYEQYF
j_gene: TRBJ2-3; v_gene: TRBV7-2; d_gene: TRBD1; abundance: -; CDR3nt: TGTGCCAGCAGCTTGAGGGAGCTAGGGGGCACTAGCACAGATACGCAGTATTTT; CDR3aa: CASSLRELGGTSTDTQYF
j_gene: TRBJ1-2; v_gene: TRBV27; d_gene: -; abundance: -; CDR3nt: TGTGCCAGCAGTTGGGGGCTGGGCGAGGGTGGCTACACCTTC; CDR3aa: CASSWGLGEGGYTF